This TCR beta chain was observed in a study of OX40 agonist ivuxolimab in advanced cancers. Study results and limitations: Averaged across samples, CD8+ T cells carried more expanded clones than CD4+ did. The authors did not determine the antigen specificity of the expanded peripheral T cells. By week 6 at 0.1 to 3.0 mg/kg, blood CD4+ and CD8+ T cells had expanded clonally.

A remark on this clone: What it binds is not known.

Between the trimmed V and J ends, which lost 0 bases and 1 base, there was a span of 11 bases. CDR1 and CDR2 from the germline V gene are SGHRS and YFSETQ. The CDR3 contains 16 residues. The cohort excluded patients with autoimmune disease history or systemic immunosuppression. TCRdb's copy holds only in-frame clones and misses some; the assay was immunoSEQ multiplex PCR. The sample has approximately 89,000 clones; 87% are singletons. The sequence was collected from an adult with an advanced solid tumor such as melanoma, head and neck, liver or kidney cancer. The material was CD4+ or CD8+ T cells sorted from blood, obtained in a trial of the OX40 agonist ivuxolimab. The chain uses TRBV5-1 and TRBJ1-5, with a weak D call TRBD1 (5 bases). CDR3 region: CASSLDGAGSNQPQHF. CDR3 in DNA: TGCGCCAGCAGCTTGGATGGGGCGGGGAGCAATCAGCCCCAGCATTTT.